This TCR beta chain emerged from a study of regulatory T cells in long-lasting Graves disease. Study details: More than 5 years of antithyroid drugs with positive TSH receptor antibodies defined persistent Graves' disease.

Building the TCR beta libraries relied on iRepertoire HTBI primers, and CDR3 regions underwent Arm-PCR. One entry per CDR3 protein results from TCRdb running MiXCR on the multiplex PCR reads. The table records hundreds of thousands of distinct CDR3 sequences, roughly a fifth of them present only once. The time point: persistent/refractory GD, antithyroid drugs over 5 years with positive TRAb. PBMC RNA was the source of the TCR library. Overall study findings and caveats: Gene preferences differed: TRBV28, TRBJ1-2, TRBJ2-5 in persistent cases. Samples came from peripheral blood alone, without thyroid tissue.

This clonotype was counted many times. Its antigen is unidentified. In germline, CDR1 is DFQATT, CDR2 SNEGSKA (reference sequence). V dropped 6 bases and J dropped 1 base, with 9 bases sitting between them. CDR3 length: 12 residues. The TCR comes from a female donor with Graves disease. The chain couples TRBV20-1 to TRBJ1-1; D gene unclear. Here the sequenced sample was peripheral blood mononuclear cells (PBMCs), taken when the disease was refractory, from a patient treated with antithyroid drugs. The DNA for the CDR3 is TGCAGTGCCTTTACAGCGAACACTGAAGCTTTCTTT. Encoded protein: CSAFTANTEAFF.